These 9 T cell receptor beta chains originate from one sample sequenced in a study of shared clonotypes between healthy human individuals. Sequenced by immunoSEQ multiplex PCR; TCRdb stores in-frame clones only, minus some. This sample yields approximately 2,000,000 clones, of which 85% to 95% are seen a single time; approximately 0.4% belongs to the top ten. The sequencing sample was made of naive CD4+ T cells from PBMCs. Subset reported: CD45RA+ positively selected. These receptors were collected from a man aged 18 to 30 in good health. Some clones in this sample may be carry-over from other donors' samples.

V and J are TRBV28 and TRBJ1-5; no definite D call. Trimming stripped 6 bases from V and 3 bases from J, with 12 bases between. The CDR3 consists of 14 residues. In germline, CDR1 is MDHEN, CDR2 SYDVKM. This CDR3 is CASSRSQNNQPQHF. The DNA for the CDR3 is TGTGCCAGCAGCCGATCACAGAACAATCAGCCCCAGCATTTT.

This clone was detected once. The chain carries TRBV7-6 and TRBJ2-2; D ambiguous. The CDR3 length is 14 residues. CDR1 and CDR2 (germline): SGHVS, FNYEAQ. V shed 7 bases and J shed 2 bases, with 11 bases lying between them. The chain's CDR3 is CASIEQINTGELFF. CDR3 bases: TGTGCCAGCATTGAGCAGATTAACACCGGGGAGCTGTTTTTT. The full variable domain, in which reference TRBV7-6 and TRBJ2-2 provide the parts outside the CDR3, is GAGVSQSPRYKVTKRGQDVALRCDPISGHVSLYWYRQALGQGPEFLTYFNYEAQQDKSGLPNDRFSAERPEGSISTLTIQRTEQRDSAMYRCASIEQINTGELFFGEGSRLTVL.

The genes are TRBV28 and TRBJ2-1; the match to TRBD2 covers 7 bases. The CDR3 extends over 17 amino acids. The junction had 12 bases not matched to a gene; V was cut back by 3 bases and J by 4 bases. In germline, CDR1 is MDHEN, CDR2 SYDVKM. The CDR3 bases are TGTGCCAGCAGTTTTGCCCGGGGCGGGAGAGGGTACAATGAGCAGTTCTTC. Its protein product is CASSFARGGRGYNEQFF.

The chain joins TRBV28 to TRBJ2-3; tentatively, D is TRBD1 or TRBD2 (5 bases each). The CDR3 covers 17 residues. Looked up from germline, CDR1 is MDHEN and CDR2 is SYDVKM. Deletions cut 5 bases from V and 0 bases from J, with 18 bases between. CDR3 DNA sequence: TGTGCCAGCAGTCTCCCCCATAGGGACCAAAGCACAGATACGCAGTATTTT. This encodes CASSLPHRDQSTDTQYF.

This clone was found once. This specimen includes other DNA sequences encoding the same CDR3. The chain combines TRBV28 with TRBJ2-5; maybe TRBD2 (6 bases). Between the trimmed V and J ends, which lost 2 bases and 4 bases, there was a span of 8 bases. Germline assignment: CDR1 MDHEN and CDR2 SYDVKM. The CDR3 length is 13 residues. CDR3 in DNA: TGTGCCAGCAGTTTAAGGGGAGGAGAGACCCAGTACTTC. Amino acids: CASSLRGGETQYF. The entire variable domain, with the rest obtained from reference TRBV28 and TRBJ2-5, is as follows: DVKVTQSSRYLVKRTGEKVFLECVQDMDHENMFWYRQDPGLGLRLIYFSYDVKMKEKGDIPEGYSVSREKKERFSLILESASTNQTSMYLCASSLRGGETQYFGPGTRLLVL.

The CDR3 loop is CASSFNPRTDTQYF. The CDR3 nucleotides are TGTGCCAGCAGCTTTAACCCTCGCACAGATACGCAGTATTTT. This chain joins TRBV5-4 and TRBJ2-3; no firm D call. Germline CDR1 is SGHNT and CDR2 is YYREEE (reference sequence). V gave up 2 bases and J gave up 1 base, with 8 bases separating them. The CDR3 is 14 amino acids.

The rearrangement joins TRBV5-1 to TRBJ2-7; a weak D match, TRBD2 (7 bases). The CDR3 has 16 amino acids. Germline CDR1 and CDR2: SGHRS and YFSETQ. Trimming removed 3 bases at V and 1 base at J, with 17 bases between. CDR3 in amino acids: CASSWGLAEVSYEQYF. The CDR3 DNA is TGCGCCAGCAGCTGGGGGCTAGCGGAGGTATCCTACGAGCAGTACTTC.

The rearrangement joins TRBV5-4 to TRBJ2-5; D is unresolved. Germline V gives CDR1 SGHNT, CDR2 YYREEE (reference sequence). This CDR3 has 14 residues. V was clipped by 0 bases and J by 5 bases, with 11 bases between them. CDR3 bases: TGTGCCAGCAGCTTGGTCGGCGTTTCGGAGACCCAGTACTTC. Translating it yields CASSLVGVSETQYF.

On this clone: Within the sample, other DNA sequences also encode this same CDR3. The chain couples TRBV29-1 to TRBJ2-3; D may be TRBD1 (6 bases). V lost 4 bases and J 2 bases, leaving 10 bases between the germline ends. Germline V lookup: CDR1 SQVTM, CDR2 ANQGSEA. This CDR3 region has 13 residues. CDR3 residues: CSVGTVLTDTQYF. CDR3 bases: TGCAGCGTTGGGACAGTGCTCACAGATACGCAGTATTTT.